The 30 T cell receptor beta chains below all came from one sample that was sequenced in a study of blood T cell repertoires in COVID-19. Clones were read by immunoSEQ multiplex PCR, and TCRdb kept only the in-frame ones, dropping some. The table lists about 200,000 clones, around 90% of them singletons. Sequenced material: peripheral blood. The receptors stem from a man between 60 and 75 years old who had recovered from COVID-19.

V and J are TRBV7-3 and TRBJ1-1, with 7 bases matching TRBD1. V was pared by 2 bases and J by 5 bases, with 5 bases of the junction left unmatched. CDR1 is SGHTA, CDR2 FQGTGA, per germline. The CDR3 covers 14 residues. The CDR3 protein is CASSLGAGGTEAFF. In DNA form, the CDR3 reads TGTGCCAGCAGCTTAGGTGCAGGGGGTACTGAAGCTTTCTTT.

The chain combines TRBV7-3 with TRBJ2-3, with TRBD1 matching 7 bases. J was trimmed by 6 bases and V by 5 bases; bases with no gene match: 17. The germline CDR1 and CDR2 sequences are SGHTA and FQGTGA. The CDR3 length is 17 residues. The CDR3 DNA follows: TGTGCCAGCAGCCCTAAAGACAGGGCGGTTGGAATGGATACGCAGTATTTT. This encodes CASSPKDRAVGMDTQYF. Complete variable domain (other parts from reference TRBV7-3 and TRBJ2-3): GAGVSQTPSNKVTEKGKYVELRCDPISGHTALYWYRQSLGQGPEFLIYFQGTGAADDSGLPNDRFFAVRPEGSVSTLKIQRTERGDSAVYLCASSPKDRAVGMDTQYFGPGTRLTVL.

V is TRBV19 and J is TRBJ2-5; D is unclear. V was shortened by 8 bases and J by 5 bases, with 12 bases between the two germline ends. This CDR3 region has 12 residues. Germline CDR1 and CDR2: LNHDA and SQIVND (reference sequence). This CDR3 is CASGWSRETQYF. The CDR3 coding sequence is TGTGCCAGTGGCTGGAGTCGGGAGACCCAGTACTTC.

The chain recombines TRBV5-8 with TRBJ1-4; D is perhaps TRBD1 (6 bases). The V gene's germline CDR1 is SGHTS and CDR2 YDEGEE. The CDR3 length is 16 residues. Trimming took 4 bases from V and 0 from J, leaving 13 bases between them. CDR3 nucleotides: TGTGCCAGCAGCGCCGGGACACCGTCAACTAATGAAAAACTGTTTTTT. Translating it yields CASSAGTPSTNEKLFF.

In its sample, this clone was seen once. This chain joins TRBV12-5 and TRBJ1-6; D ambiguous. Trimming cost V 3 bases and J 7 bases, with 13 bases left between them. The CDR3 is 15 amino acids. The germline V gene has CDR1 LGHNT and CDR2 FRNRAP. Here the CDR3 DNA reads TGTGCTAGTGGTTTTAGGGCTGAGGGAAATTCACCCCTCCACTTT. Translated: CASGFRAEGNSPLHF.

The CDR3 spells CASSARPGQGRADTQYF. CDR3 DNA: TGTGCCAGCAGCGCCCGGCCGGGACAGGGGAGGGCAGATACGCAGTATTTT. The V gene is TRBV11-2, the J gene TRBJ2-3, with 10 bases lining up with TRBD1. In germline, CDR1 is SGHAT, CDR2 FQNNGV. CDR3 size: 17 residues. V shed 5 bases, J shed 4 bases, and the junction held 12 bases outside the gene matches.

The chain combines TRBV6-5 with TRBJ2-7; 10 bases are a match to TRBD2. The CDR3 spans 14 residues. Trimming removed 6 bases from V and 2 bases from J; junction bases left unmatched: 4. CDR1 MNHEY and CDR2 SVGAGI come from the germline V gene. In nucleotides, the CDR3 is TGTGCCAGCAGAGCGGGAGGGCGGCCCTACGAGCAGTACTTC. Its protein is CASRAGGRPYEQYF.

The chain has TRBV2 and TRBJ2-7, with TRBD1 matching over 8 bases. Trimming at V came to 11 bases and at J to 5 bases, leaving 11 bases not matched to a gene. The CDR3 is made up of 13 amino acids. CDR1 SNHLY and CDR2 FYNNEI come from the germline V gene. CDR3 amino acids: CAGAGGPNHEQYF. The CDR3 nucleotides are TGTGCCGGAGCAGGGGGCCCCAACCACGAGCAGTACTTC.

The genes are TRBV15 and TRBJ2-3; tentatively, D is TRBD2 (5 bases). Germline lookup yields CDR1 LNHNV and CDR2 YYDKDF (reference sequence). This CDR3 is built from 15 residues. The V end lost 0 bases, the J end lost 1 base, and 8 bases lay between the germline ends. CDR3 nucleotide sequence: TGTGCCACCAGCAGAGACCCGAGGGGCACAGATACGCAGTATTTT. Amino acid sequence: CATSRDPRGTDTQYF.

The chain employs TRBV4-2 and TRBJ2-7, with a tentative D call TRBD1 (5 bases). This CDR3 has 17 amino acids. Trimming shortened V by 1 base and J by 2 bases, and 18 bases separated the two germline ends. Germline loops: CDR1 LGHNA, CDR2 YNFKEQ. The chain's CDR3 is CASSQVFSGFPTYEQYF. The CDR3, as DNA: TGTGCCAGCAGCCAAGTTTTCTCAGGGTTTCCCACCTACGAGCAGTACTTC.

The V and J genes are TRBV19 and TRBJ1-1; TRBD1 might be the D (5 bases). This CDR3 contains 9 residues. From germline, CDR1 is LNHDA and CDR2 SQIVND (reference sequence). This CDR3 is CQGSPEAFF. In nucleotides, the CDR3 is TGTCAGGGCAGTCCTGAAGCTTTCTTT.

This clone was observed a few times. The V call is TRBV27, the J call TRBJ1-5; D is undetermined. The germline V and J ends were trimmed by 4 bases and 3 bases, with 4 bases remaining between them. The CDR3 has 12 amino acids. Germline-derived CDR1 and CDR2 are MNHEY and SMNVEV (reference sequence). CDR3 DNA: TGTGCCAGCAGTTCCAACAATCAGCCCCAGCATTTT. Translating gives CASSSNNQPQHF.

This clone has just a few counts. The J gene is TRBJ1-2, the V gene TRBV27; 10 bases align to TRBD1. Germline V gene lookup returns CDR1 MNHEY and CDR2 SMNVEV (reference sequence). The V segment lost 5 bases and the J segment 2 bases; nucleotides outside the gene matches: 5. The CDR3 totals 15 residues. The CDR3 loop reads CASSPPDRGNYGYTF. The CDR3, as DNA: TGTGCCAGCAGTCCCCCGGACAGGGGGAACTATGGCTACACCTTC.

The V and J genes are TRBV7-7 and TRBJ2-1; 8 nucleotides agree with TRBD1. J lost 9 bases, V lost 5 bases, and 9 bases had no gene match. The CDR3 has 14 amino acids. Germline CDR1 SSHAT, CDR2 FNYEAQ (reference sequence). The CDR3 nucleotides are TGTGCCAGCAGCCCTCGATCAGGGGGCCCTGAGCAGTTCTTC. It encodes CASSPRSGGPEQFF.

The rearrangement uses TRBV7-6 and TRBJ2-7, with TRBD2 as a possible D gene (7 bases). V was clipped by 5 bases and J by 0 bases, with 14 bases between them. Germline-derived CDR1 and CDR2 are SGHVS and FNYEAQ. CDR3 length equals 15 residues. CDR3 region: CASSRGASSSYEQYF. CDR3 nucleotide sequence: TGTGCCAGCAGCCGGGGGGCGTCGAGCTCCTACGAGCAGTACTTC. The full variable domain, with the rest looked up from reference TRBV7-6 and TRBJ2-7, is GAGVSQSPRYKVTKRGQDVALRCDPISGHVSLYWYRQALGQGPEFLTYFNYEAQQDKSGLPNDRFSAERPEGSISTLTIQRTEQRDSAMYRCASSRGASSSYEQYFGPGTRLTVT.

The chain uses TRBV3-1 (or the pseudogene TRBV3-2) and TRBJ1-2; D not resolved. This CDR3 has 16 amino acids. CDR1 is LGHDT, CDR2 YNNKEL, per germline (reference sequence). V was shortened by 4 bases and J by 7 bases, with 22 bases between the two germline ends. CDR3 residues: CASSPIFLGGPGGYTF. DNA of the CDR3: TGTGCCAGCAGCCCGATTTTTTTAGGAGGGCCAGGTGGCTACACCTTC.

The gene calls are TRBV19 and TRBJ2-1; 8 bases are a match to TRBD2. The germline CDR1 and CDR2 sequences are LNHDA and SQIVND (reference sequence). The V gene end was trimmed by 4 bases and the J gene end by 7 bases; junction bases not matched to a gene: 9. The CDR3 totals 15 residues. In DNA, the CDR3 is TGTGCCAGTAGTACGGGGGGGCGGACTCAAAATGAGCAGTTCTTC. Its translation is CASSTGGRTQNEQFF. The full variable domain, rest sourced from reference TRBV19 and TRBJ2-1, is DGGITQSPKYLFRKEGQNVTLSCEQNLNHDAMYWYRQDPGQGLRLIYYSQIVNDFQKGDIAEGYSVSREKKESFPLTVTSAQKNPTAFYLCASSTGGRTQNEQFFGPGTRLTVL.

This clone has only a few counts. The chain links TRBV19 to TRBJ1-5; the D is unclear. This CDR3 is 16 amino acids long. The ends were cut back, 9 bases at V and 1 base at J, with 19 bases in the middle. Germline V gene lookup returns CDR1 LNHDA and CDR2 SQIVND (reference sequence). CDR3 amino acids: CASRMGIFESNQPQHF. In nucleotides, the CDR3 is TGTGCCAGCCGGATGGGCATTTTTGAAAGCAATCAGCCCCAGCATTTT.

The J gene is TRBJ1-6, the V gene TRBV3-1 (or the pseudogene TRBV3-2), with D possibly being TRBD1 (6 bases). The CDR3 runs 13 residues. Trimming removed 6 bases from V and 10 bases from J, with 13 bases in between. CDR1 is LGHDT and CDR2 is YNNKEL in the germline V gene (reference sequence). For the CDR3, the DNA is TGTGCCAGCAGGGTGGGGGGGGCGTCACCCCTCCACTTT. Protein product: CASRVGGASPLHF.

The V and J genes are TRBV27 and TRBJ2-2, with D perhaps matching TRBD1 (6 bases). Germline V lookup: CDR1 MNHEY, CDR2 SMNVEV (reference sequence). Trimming took 3 bases from V and 6 from J, leaving 11 bases between them. The CDR3 has 14 amino acids. This CDR3 reads CASSFHRAAGELFF. The CDR3 DNA reads TGTGCCAGCAGTTTCCACAGGGCGGCCGGGGAGCTGTTTTTT.

Only one count was recorded for this clone. V usage is TRBV20-1 and J usage is TRBJ2-3; 8 nucleotides align to TRBD2. The CDR3 is 11 amino acids. V gave up 6 bases and J gave up 5 bases; unmatched junction bases: 1. Germline V CDR1 and CDR2: DFQATT, SNEGSKA (reference sequence). The CDR3 spells CSAAGEDTQYF. The CDR3, as DNA: TGCAGTGCAGCGGGGGAAGATACGCAGTATTTT.

The DNA for the CDR3 is TGTGCCACAACGGTAGGGGGCGGCGAGACCCAGTACTTC. Translation: CATTVGGGETQYF. The V and J genes are TRBV10-3 and TRBJ2-5; 7 nucleotides line up with TRBD1. V shed 10 bases and J 5 bases; nucleotides not matched to a gene: 10. In germline, CDR1 is ENHRY, CDR2 SYGVKD. The CDR3 is 13 residues long.

This chain connects TRBV6-2 or TRBV6-3 to TRBJ1-5; 7 positions agree with TRBD1. After removal of 2 bases from V and 7 bases from J, the junction contained 14 bases not matched to a gene. This CDR3 is 17 amino acids long. The germline gives CDR1 MNHEY, CDR2 SVGEGT. The CDR3 sequence is CASSYTIHRQGGQPQHF. The CDR3 DNA follows: TGTGCCAGCAGTTACACTATTCACCGACAGGGAGGCCAGCCCCAGCATTTT.

The CDR3 DNA sequence: TGTGCCATCCGAATGACAGGGGCGGGTTCCTACAATGAGCAGTTCTTC. It is translated as CAIRMTGAGSYNEQFF. The rearrangement joins TRBV10-3 to TRBJ2-1, with TRBD1 matching 8 bases. From germline, CDR1 is ENHRY and CDR2 SYGVKD. There are 16 residues in the CDR3. V gave up 8 bases and J gave up 1 base; unmatched junction bases: 10.

The chain is built from TRBV28 and TRBJ1-3; D uncertain. Trimming cost V 6 bases and J 0 bases, with 3 bases left between them. In germline, CDR1 is MDHEN, CDR2 SYDVKM. The length of the CDR3 is 12 residues. The CDR3 reads CASRSSGNTIYF. As DNA, the CDR3 is TGTGCCAGCAGGAGCTCTGGAAACACCATATATTTT. Looking up the rest from reference TRBV28 and TRBJ1-3 gives the full variable domain: DVKVTQSSRYLVKRTGEKVFLECVQDMDHENMFWYRQDPGLGLRLIYFSYDVKMKEKGDIPEGYSVSREKKERFSLILESASTNQTSMYLCASRSSGNTIYFGEGSWLTVV.

Note on this clone: Its ends do not fully match the called genes, so a read error is possible. V and J are TRBV11-2 and TRBJ2-2, with D perhaps TRBD1 (7 bases). In germline, CDR1 is SGHAT, CDR2 FQNNGV. The length of the CDR3 is 16 residues. CDR3 region: CASSVDRDSYTGELFF. The CDR3, as DNA: TGTGCCAGCAGCGTAGACAGGGACTCCTACACCGGGGAGCTGTTTTTT. The whole variable domain, filled in from reference TRBV11-2 and TRBJ2-2, reads EAGVAQSPRYKIIEKRQSVAFWCNPISGHATLYWYQQILGQGPKLLIQFQNNGVVDDSQLPKDRFSAERLKGVDSTLKIQPAKLEDSAVYLCASSVDRDSYTGELFFGEGSRLTVL.

The chain links TRBV11-2 to TRBJ2-7; TRBD2 agrees at 13 bases. Looked up from germline, CDR1 is SGHAT and CDR2 is FQNNGV. The CDR3 length is 14 residues. The V and J ends lost 4 bases and 6 bases, in that order; junction bases with no gene match: 3. The CDR3 region is CASSSWTSGSEQYF. The CDR3 region has the DNA TGTGCCAGCAGCTCATGGACTAGCGGGAGCGAGCAGTACTTC.

The V call is TRBV15, the J call TRBJ2-2; unclear D gene. Germline V lookup: CDR1 LNHNV, CDR2 YYDKDF (reference sequence). This CDR3 comprises 12 residues. V was clipped by 2 bases and J by 5 bases, with 3 bases between them. The CDR3 loop reads CATSRSTGELFF. As DNA, the CDR3 is TGTGCCACCAGCAGATCGACCGGGGAGCTGTTTTTT.

The V and J genes are TRBV7-3 and TRBJ1-5; 10 nucleotides agree with TRBD1. Germline CDR1 reads SGHTA; CDR2 reads FQGTGA. This CDR3 contains 19 residues. Trimming removed 8 bases from V and 2 bases from J; junction bases left unmatched: 18. CDR3 nucleotide sequence: TGTGCCAGCCTACTTGACCGGGACAGGGGTGGGTCCGGCAATCAGCCCCAGCATTTT. It is translated as CASLLDRDRGGSGNQPQHF.

This chain joins TRBV27 and TRBJ2-7, with 13 nucleotides matching TRBD2. The trim removed 4 bases at V and 7 bases at J, leaving 10 bases unmatched. This CDR3 comprises 16 residues. Germline V CDR1 and CDR2: MNHEY, SMNVEV (reference sequence). The CDR3 DNA sequence: TGTGCCAGCAGTTCCCCTTGGACTAGCGGGAGAGGTGAGCAGTACTTC. This translates into CASSSPWTSGRGEQYF.